The clone carrying this TCR beta chain was counted a few times. The antigen remains unidentified. The data derive from a study of early T cells in non-severe SARS-CoV-2 infection. Study-level background: From unsorted whole blood, bulk RNA was sequenced, and the chains remained unpaired. Study-level points and caveats: VDJdb matches were skewed toward anti-spike CD8 T cell responses.

Individual cDNA molecules carried attached unique molecular identifiers. TCRdb re-called the 5' RACE reads with MiXCR, one entry per CDR3 protein. The repertoire holds about 56,000 distinct CDR3 sequences, with around 15% as singletons. CDR3 length equals 15 residues. V lost 1 base, J lost 2 bases, and 6 bases stayed unmatched. CDR1 and CDR2 (germline): SGHKS, YYEKEE (reference sequence). The J gene is TRBJ2-7, the V gene TRBV5-5, with 7 bases aligning to TRBD2. The receptor was isolated from an adult who was a healthcare worker with PCR-confirmed SARS-CoV-2 infection or an uninfected control (not recorded which). The material sequenced was whole blood, taken at baseline. The CDR3 coding sequence is TGTGCCAGCAGCTTGCGGGGGGATTCGGCCTACGAGCAGTACTTC. Protein: CASSLRGDSAYEQYF. Together with reference TRBV5-5 and TRBJ2-7, the CDR3 gives the full variable domain: DAGVTQSPTHLIKTRGQQVTLRCSPISGHKSVSWYQQVLGQGPQFIFQYYEKEERGRGNFPDRFSARQFPNYSSELNVNALLLGDSALYLCASSLRGDSAYEQYFGPGTRLTVT.